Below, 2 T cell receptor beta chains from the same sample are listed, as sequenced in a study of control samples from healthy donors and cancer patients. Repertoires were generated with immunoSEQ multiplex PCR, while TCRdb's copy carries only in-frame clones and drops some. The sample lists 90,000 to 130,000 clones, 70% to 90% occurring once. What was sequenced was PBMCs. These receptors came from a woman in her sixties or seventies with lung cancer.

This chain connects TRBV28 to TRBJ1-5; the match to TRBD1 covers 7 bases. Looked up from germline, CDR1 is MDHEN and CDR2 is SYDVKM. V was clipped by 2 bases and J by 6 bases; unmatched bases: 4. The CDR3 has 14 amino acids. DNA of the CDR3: TGTGCCAGCAGTTTAGAAGGGGGCGGTCAGCCCCAGCATTTT. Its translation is CASSLEGGGQPQHF.

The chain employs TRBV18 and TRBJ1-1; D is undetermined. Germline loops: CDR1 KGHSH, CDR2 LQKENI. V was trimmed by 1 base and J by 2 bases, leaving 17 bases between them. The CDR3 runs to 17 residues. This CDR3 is CASSPRADSDPNTEAFF. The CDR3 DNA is TGTGCCAGCTCACCACGGGCGGATAGTGACCCCAACACTGAAGCTTTCTTT.